Each of the 5 T cell receptor beta chains below was sequenced from the same sample in a study of cytomegalovirus exposure and HLA in healthy donors. This PCR relied on a set of 60 Vbeta primers and 13 Jbeta primers. Sequencing was performed with immunoSEQ multiplex PCR; in TCRdb, only in-frame clones are kept and a portion is missing. The repertoire has roughly 190,000 clones, about 84% of them found once; the top ten carry around 4%. Sequencing was carried out using PBMCs. The origin of the receptors is a man in his fifties or sixties in good health and CMV-seronegative.

The CDR3 DNA sequence: TGTGCCAGCAGTGGAGACAGGGGGTTACCCAAAAACATTCAGTACTTC. Translating it yields CASSGDRGLPKNIQYF. The rearrangement uses TRBV27 and TRBJ2-4, with 9 bases identical to TRBD1. The CDR3 consists of 16 residues. After removal of 5 bases from V and 2 bases from J, the junction contained 7 bases not matched to a gene. CDR1 and CDR2 from the germline V gene are MNHEY and SMNVEV (reference sequence).

The chain carries TRBV15 and TRBJ1-5; 9 bases are shared with TRBD1. The germline V gene encodes CDR1 LNHNV and CDR2 YYDKDF (reference sequence). There are 14 residues in the CDR3. The junction had 2 bases not matched to a gene; V was cut back by 7 bases and J by 1 base. The CDR3, as DNA: TGTGCCACCACCACAGGGGGCAGCAATCAGCCCCAGCATTTT. Amino acid sequence: CATTTGGSNQPQHF.

The chain combines TRBV30 with TRBJ1-5, with TRBD1 as a possible D gene (5 bases). The CDR3 is made up of 14 amino acids. Germline assignment: CDR1 GTSNPN and CDR2 SVGIG (reference sequence). V gave up 4 bases and J gave up 7 bases, with 17 bases separating them. The CDR3 sequence is CAWTTKRGVQPQHF. The CDR3 DNA follows: TGTGCCTGGACCACTAAGCGGGGGGTACAGCCCCAGCATTTT.

In this sample, this clone turned up a few times. This rearrangement joins TRBV2 to TRBJ1-2, with a weak D call TRBD1 (5 bases). The CDR3 is 13 residues long. In germline, CDR1 is SNHLY, CDR2 FYNNEI. V lost 7 bases and J lost 5, with 14 bases in between. The CDR3 here is CASMGRAWYGYTF. In DNA form, the CDR3 reads TGTGCCAGCATGGGCAGGGCGTGGTATGGCTACACCTTC.

A single count supports this clone. The gene calls are TRBV30 and TRBJ1-6; weak D call: TRBD1 (6 bases). The CDR3 is 16 residues long. Germline CDR1 and CDR2: GTSNPN and SVGIG (reference sequence). V gave up 3 bases and J gave up 0 bases, with 12 bases separating them. CDR3 in amino acids: CAWRGGRLSYNSPLHF. The CDR3 DNA sequence: TGTGCCTGGAGAGGGGGACGGCTCTCCTATAATTCACCCCTCCACTTT.